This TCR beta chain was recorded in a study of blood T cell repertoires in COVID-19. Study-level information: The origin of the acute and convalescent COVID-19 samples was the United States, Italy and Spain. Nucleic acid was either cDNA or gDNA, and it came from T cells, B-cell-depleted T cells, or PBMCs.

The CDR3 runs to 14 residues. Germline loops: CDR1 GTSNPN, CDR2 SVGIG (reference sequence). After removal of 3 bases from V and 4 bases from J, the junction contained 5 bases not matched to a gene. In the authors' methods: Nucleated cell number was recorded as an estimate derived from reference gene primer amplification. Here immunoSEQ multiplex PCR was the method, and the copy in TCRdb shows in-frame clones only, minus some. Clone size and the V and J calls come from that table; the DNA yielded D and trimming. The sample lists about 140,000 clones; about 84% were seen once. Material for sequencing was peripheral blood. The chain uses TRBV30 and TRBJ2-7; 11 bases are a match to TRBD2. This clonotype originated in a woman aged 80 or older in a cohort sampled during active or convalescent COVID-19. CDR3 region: CAWREASGGYEQYF. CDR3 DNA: TGTGCCTGGAGGGAAGCTAGCGGGGGGTACGAGCAGTACTTC.